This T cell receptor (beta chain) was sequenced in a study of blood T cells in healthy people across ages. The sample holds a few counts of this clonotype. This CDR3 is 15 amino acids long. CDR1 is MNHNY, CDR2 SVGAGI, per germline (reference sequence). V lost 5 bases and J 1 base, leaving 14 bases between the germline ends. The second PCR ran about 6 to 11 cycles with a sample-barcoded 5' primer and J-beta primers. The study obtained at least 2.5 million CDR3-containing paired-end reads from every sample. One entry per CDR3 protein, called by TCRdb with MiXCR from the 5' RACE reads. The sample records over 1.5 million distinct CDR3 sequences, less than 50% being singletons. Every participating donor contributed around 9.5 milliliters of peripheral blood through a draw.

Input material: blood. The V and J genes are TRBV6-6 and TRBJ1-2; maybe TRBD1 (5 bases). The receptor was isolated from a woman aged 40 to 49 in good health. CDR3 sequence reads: CASSHGTPINYGYTF. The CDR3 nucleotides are TGTGCCAGCAGTCACGGGACGCCCATTAACTATGGCTACACCTTC.